Listed below are T cell receptor beta chains from one sample, sequenced in a study of cytomegalovirus exposure and HLA in healthy donors. The repertoire was sequenced with immunoSEQ multiplex PCR; TCRdb's copy has only in-frame clones and lacks some. The sample carries under 150,000 clones, about 80% recorded once. The source material was PBMCs. Every receptor here comes from a man between 18 and 29 years old in good health and CMV-seronegative. CDR3s include the opening cysteine and the closing phenylalanine or tryptophan. D genes are given only for firm matches. Size is omitted from some rows. Given values are once, few, many or a class for expanded clones.

j_call	clone_size	v_call	d_call	cdr3_nt	cdr3_aa
TRBJ2-7	few	TRBV5-4	TRBD1	TGTGCCAGCAGCTTGAGGGGGCTGGGAGAGCAGTACTTC	CASSLRGLGEQYF
TRBJ1-2	NA	TRBV10-3	NA	TGTGCCATCAGTGAGTCAGGAGTCCATGGCTACACCTTC	CAISESGVHGYTF
TRBJ2-7	NA	TRBV27	TRBD2	TGTGCCAGCAGAAGGACTAGCGGTCCCTACGAGCAGTACTTC	CASRRTSGPYEQYF
TRBJ2-1	NA	TRBV5-4	NA	TGTGCCAGCAGCCCCGGGGGTAGGTCCTACAATGAGCAGTTCTTC	CASSPGGRSYNEQFF
TRBJ2-5	NA	TRBV6-1	NA	TGTGCCAGCAAGGCTAGTAGGGGGACCCAGTACTTC	CASKASRGTQYF
TRBJ1-2	NA	TRBV13	NA	TGTGCCAGCAGCTTGAGAAACTATGGCTACACCTTC	CASSLRNYGYTF
TRBJ1-1	NA	TRBV14	NA	TGTGCCAGCAGCCCTACAGCGGGAAGCGAAGCTTTCTTT	CASSPTAGSEAFF
TRBJ2-7	NA	TRBV11-2	NA	TGTGCCAGCAGCTTATGGGGCACCGCCTACGAGCAGTACTTC	CASSLWGTAYEQYF
TRBJ2-1	NA	TRBV5-6	TRBD1	TGTGCCAGCAGGTACAGGGGGCCGTACAATGAGCAGTTCTTC	CASRYRGPYNEQFF
TRBJ1-4	NA	TRBV10-2	TRBD1	TGCGCCAGCGGGGACAGGGGGCGGGAAAAACTGTTTTTT	CASGDRGREKLFF
TRBJ1-1	NA	TRBV9	TRBD1	TGTGCCAGCAACTCACTGGACAGGCCTGAAGCTTTCTTT	CASNSLDRPEAFF
TRBJ1-1	NA	TRBV27	NA	TGTGCCAGCAGGATTCACAGTGAAGCTTTCTTT	CASRIHSEAFF